One and the same sample provided the 31 T cell receptor beta chains below, sequenced in a study of PD-1 blockade in classical Hodgkin lymphoma. Libraries were prepared by immunoSEQ multiplex PCR; TCRdb keeps only in-frame clonotypes and omits some of them. This repertoire shows fewer than 4,500 clones, 66% found once; its top ten account for under 9.5%. Following autologous stem cell transplantation, relapse occurred in every patient, and exposure to brentuximab vedotin varied. This sample comprised peripheral blood mononuclear cells (PBMCs), obtained before the second cycle of nivolumab. These TCRs come from a human donor with classical Hodgkin lymphoma.

J is TRBJ2-5 and V is TRBV15; D possibly corresponds to TRBD2 (6 bases). Germline V CDR1 and CDR2: LNHNV, YYDKDF (reference sequence). The CDR3 sequence is 13 residues long. Trimming left V 3 bases short and J 4 bases short, with 9 bases between. The CDR3 here is CATSRAGRETQYF. Here the CDR3 DNA reads TGTGCCACCAGCAGGGCGGGGAGAGAGACCCAGTACTTC. The full variable domain, with the rest looked up from reference TRBV15 and TRBJ2-5, is DAMVIQNPRYQVTQFGKPVTLSCSQTLNHNVMYWYQQKSSQAPKLLFHYYDKDFNNEADTPDNFQSRRPNTSFCFLDIRSPGLGDTAMYLCATSRAGRETQYFGPGTRLLVL.

The chain couples TRBV28 to TRBJ1-4; D is uncertain. The V gene's germline CDR1 is MDHEN and CDR2 SYDVKM. Trimming pared 4 bases from V and 0 bases from J, leaving 12 bases between. The CDR3 extends over 16 amino acids. In DNA form, the CDR3 reads TGTGCCAGCAGTTCATTTACCCCCGCAACTAATGAAAAACTGTTTTTT. Residues: CASSSFTPATNEKLFF.

This clone was detected only once. The chain recombines TRBV30 with TRBJ2-7, with a possible D match to TRBD2 (6 bases). V gave up 4 bases and J gave up 1 base, with 14 bases separating them. The CDR3 is made up of 14 amino acids. Per the germline V gene, CDR1 is GTSNPN and CDR2 is SVGIG (reference sequence). The CDR3 DNA sequence: TGTGCCTGGAATCCCCCGGAGGGGTCCTACGAGCAGTACTTC. The encoded protein is CAWNPPEGSYEQYF.

This chain links TRBV14 with TRBJ2-3; D remains ambiguous. The CDR3 length is 13 residues. Trimming shortened V by 0 bases and J by 6 bases, and 7 bases separated the two germline ends. Germline loops: CDR1 SGHDN, CDR2 FVKESK. CDR3 bases: TGTGCCAGCAGCCAAGATCACAAGGATACGCAGTATTTT. Translating gives CASSQDHKDTQYF.

V is TRBV20-1 and J is TRBJ2-4, with 7 bases fitting TRBD1. J gave up 9 bases and V 1 base, and 0 bases lay outside the gene matches. This CDR3 is 11 amino acids long. Germline V lookup: CDR1 DFQATT, CDR2 SNEGSKA (reference sequence). The CDR3 sequence is CSARGTGIQYF. DNA of the CDR3: TGCAGTGCTAGAGGGACAGGCATTCAGTACTTC.

The V call is TRBV5-1, the J call TRBJ1-1, with 8 bases matching TRBD1. V lost 4 bases and J lost 6; bases outside the gene matches: 5. This CDR3 has 13 residues. Germline-derived CDR1 and CDR2 are SGHRS and YFSETQ. The CDR3 DNA is TGCGCCAGCAGCGTGGGACAGGCCGCTGAAGCTTTCTTT. This gives the protein CASSVGQAAEAFF.

In its sample, this clone was seen a few times. The chain couples TRBV7-6 to TRBJ1-5, with D possibly being TRBD1 (6 bases). V lost 5 bases, J lost 0 bases, and 11 bases lay in between. Germline CDR1 and CDR2: SGHVS and FNYEAQ. The CDR3 runs to 15 residues. CDR3 sequence reads: CASSPGGRSNQPQHF. As DNA, the CDR3 is TGTGCCAGCAGCCCCGGGGGGCGTAGCAATCAGCCCCAGCATTTT.

V is TRBV20-1 and J is TRBJ1-1; D remains unclear. This CDR3 comprises 11 residues. Trimming pared 0 bases from V and 8 bases from J, leaving 7 bases between. Germline V gene lookup returns CDR1 DFQATT and CDR2 SNEGSKA (reference sequence). The CDR3 DNA is TGCAGTGCTAGAGATCTAGCCGAAGCTTTCTTT. This translates into CSARDLAEAFF.

The DNA of the CDR3 is TGTGCCAGCAGATCCTCCCTAGAGGAAGGCGATACGCAGTATTTT. Translating gives CASRSSLEEGDTQYF. This chain joins TRBV6-5 and TRBJ2-3; unclear D gene. Germline CDR1 is MNHEY and CDR2 is SVGAGI. This CDR3 has 15 amino acids. The V gene lost 6 bases and the J gene lost 6 bases, with 19 bases spanning the gap.

The chain is built from TRBV27 and TRBJ1-4; TRBD1 agrees at 10 bases. Germline V CDR1 and CDR2: MNHEY, SMNVEV (reference sequence). The CDR3 spans 15 residues. Unmatched junction bases numbered 8, after V lost 6 bases and J lost 7 bases. Here the CDR3 reads CASRGGTGAGEKLFF. DNA for the CDR3: TGTGCCAGCAGAGGAGGGACAGGGGCCGGTGAAAAACTGTTTTTT.

This chain uses TRBV6-5 with TRBJ1-6; 7 bases match TRBD1. The CDR3 is made up of 14 amino acids. Germline CDR1 MNHEY, CDR2 SVGAGI. The V segment lost 6 bases and the J segment 9 bases; nucleotides outside the gene matches: 8. CDR3 in amino acids: CASRIRGLSSPLHF. The CDR3 DNA reads TGTGCCAGCAGAATAAGGGGGCTGAGTTCACCCCTCCACTTT.

This clone was recorded a few times. This rearrangement joins TRBV4-3 to TRBJ1-2; D remains ambiguous. The V gene lost 0 bases and the J gene lost 2 bases, with 10 bases spanning the gap. This CDR3 region has 15 residues. Germline loops: CDR1 LGHNA, CDR2 YSLEER. CDR3 bases: TGCGCCAGCAGCCAAGATCTCGGAGGCAACTATGGCTACACCTTC. It translates to CASSQDLGGNYGYTF.

This clone has only a few counts. The chain carries TRBV30 and TRBJ2-7; 7 bases are a match to TRBD1. Germline V gene sequence: CDR1 GTSNPN, CDR2 SVGIG (reference sequence). Trimming removed 3 bases from V and 3 bases from J; junction bases left unmatched: 2. The CDR3 loop spans 12 amino acids. In DNA form, the CDR3 reads TGTGCCTGGAGCCGGGACAGCTACGAGCAGTACTTC. Protein product: CAWSRDSYEQYF. Looking up the rest from reference TRBV30 and TRBJ2-7 gives the full variable domain: SQTIHQWPATLVQPVGSPLSLECTVEGTSNPNLYWYRQAAGRGLQLLFYSVGIGQISSEVPQNLSASRPQDRQFILSSKKLLLSDSGFYLCAWSRDSYEQYFGPGTRLTVT.

This clone was recorded a few times. CDR3 in amino acids: CSVGGQRDDYGYTF. The CDR3 coding sequence is TGCAGCGTTGGTGGGCAGCGGGATGACTATGGCTACACCTTC. J is TRBJ1-2 and V is TRBV29-1; D is unresolved. CDR3 length: 14 amino acids. Per germline, CDR1 SQVTM and CDR2 ANQGSEA. V lost 4 bases, J lost 3 bases, and 15 bases lay in between.

This clone is labeled medium-sized. This rearrangement joins TRBV7-2 to TRBJ2-7; D is unresolved. Germline V gene lookup returns CDR1 SGHTA and CDR2 FQGNSA. V was clipped by 6 bases and J by 6 bases, with 9 bases between them. The CDR3 is made up of 11 amino acids. CDR3 loop: CASSDLGEQYF. In DNA, the CDR3 is TGTGCCAGCAGTGACCTCGGCGAGCAGTACTTC.

This chain links TRBV4-1 with TRBJ2-7; D is unresolved. The V and J ends lost 2 bases and 0 bases respectively, with 8 bases between them. Germline assignment: CDR1 MGHRA and CDR2 YSYEKL. This CDR3 region has 14 residues. In DNA form, the CDR3 reads TGCGCCAGCAGCCAATCGGATAGCTCCTACGAGCAGTACTTC. Residues: CASSQSDSSYEQYF.

The J gene is TRBJ2-1, the V gene TRBV2; unclear D gene. Per germline, CDR1 SNHLY and CDR2 FYNNEI. This CDR3 has 11 amino acids. Trimming took 5 bases from V and 4 from J, leaving 3 bases between them. The CDR3: CASSRYNEQFF. The DNA for the CDR3 is TGTGCCAGCAGTCGTTACAATGAGCAGTTCTTC.

CDR3 protein: CASTADMNTEAFF. In nucleotides, the CDR3 is TGTGCCAGCACGGCAGACATGAACACTGAAGCTTTCTTT. V and J are TRBV2 and TRBJ1-1; D is undetermined. The CDR3 is 13 amino acids. Trimming left V 7 bases short and J 0 bases short, with 9 bases between. Germline CDR1 and CDR2: SNHLY and FYNNEI.

The chain links TRBV5-1 to TRBJ2-7; D is perhaps TRBD2 (6 bases). Trimming left V 2 bases short and J 6 bases short, with 9 bases between. CDR3 size: 12 residues. Germline loops: CDR1 SGHRS, CDR2 YFSETQ. In DNA, the CDR3 is TGCGCCAGCAGCTTCTGGGGAGGCGAGCAGTACTTC. Translating gives CASSFWGGEQYF.

This clone was counted only a few times. The rearrangement joins TRBV4-3 to TRBJ1-1, with D hard to call. Germline V CDR1 and CDR2: LGHNA, YSLEER. The germline V and J ends were trimmed by 3 bases and 9 bases, with 20 bases remaining between them. The CDR3 loop spans 15 amino acids. CDR3 region: CASSQVRLSPNQAFF. For the CDR3, the DNA is TGCGCCAGCAGCCAGGTCCGACTATCGCCAAATCAAGCTTTCTTT.

V is TRBV7-9 and J is TRBJ2-3; D call uncertain. From germline, CDR1 is SEHNR and CDR2 FQNEAQ (reference sequence). The CDR3 totals 14 residues. V was trimmed by 2 bases and J by 2 bases, leaving 8 bases between them. The chain's CDR3 is CASSLHIPTDTQYF. In nucleotides, the CDR3 is TGTGCCAGCAGCTTACACATCCCCACAGATACGCAGTATTTT.

V gene TRBV6-6 combines with J gene TRBJ2-7; 13 bases map to TRBD2. This CDR3 has 15 residues. CDR1 and CDR2 from the germline V gene are MNHNY and SVGAGI (reference sequence). The junction had 3 bases not matched to a gene; V was cut back by 1 base and J by 6 bases. The CDR3 here is CASSYFGLAGVEQYF. The CDR3 DNA reads TGTGCCAGCAGTTACTTTGGACTAGCGGGAGTCGAGCAGTACTTC.

This clone came up a few times. DNA of the CDR3: TGTGCCAGCAGCCCCAGCGGGAGCGTAACAGATACGCAGTATTTT. It translates to CASSPSGSVTDTQYF. This chain connects TRBV7-2 to TRBJ2-3; 8 bases agree with TRBD2. There are 15 residues in the CDR3. V lost 5 bases and J lost 3; bases outside the gene matches: 7. The germline V gene encodes CDR1 SGHTA and CDR2 FQGNSA.

The chain combines TRBV29-1 with TRBJ2-1; 11 bases agree with TRBD1. With V trimmed by 6 bases and J by 3 bases, 10 bases remained unmatched. This CDR3 spans 16 amino acids. Germline V gene sequence: CDR1 SQVTM, CDR2 ANQGSEA. The CDR3 spells CSVHKGGTGGYNEQFF. CDR3 in DNA: TGCAGCGTACACAAAGGGGGGACAGGGGGCTACAATGAGCAGTTCTTC.

J is TRBJ2-3 and V is TRBV5-1; tentatively, D is TRBD1 (6 bases). CDR3 length: 14 residues. The V gene's germline CDR1 is SGHRS and CDR2 YFSETQ. Deletions cut 2 bases from V and 5 bases from J, with 12 bases between. CDR3 bases: TGCGCCAGCAGCTTCAGGGGCGAGGAAGATACGCAGTATTTT. This encodes CASSFRGEEDTQYF.

The chain employs TRBV20-1 and TRBJ1-1; a weak D match, TRBD1 (5 bases). Germline V gene sequence: CDR1 DFQATT, CDR2 SNEGSKA (reference sequence). V lost 6 bases to trimming and J lost 5 bases, with 10 bases between them. This CDR3 spans 11 amino acids. In DNA form, the CDR3 reads TGCAGTGCCTCTAGGGGAACTGAAGCTTTCTTT. This translates into CSASRGTEAFF.

This clone is classed as large. V and J are TRBV18 and TRBJ2-1; 11 nucleotides agree with TRBD1. V lost 5 bases to trimming and J lost 5 bases; unmatched junction nucleotides: 5. The CDR3 sequence is 15 residues long. Per the germline V gene, CDR1 is KGHSH and CDR2 is LQKENI. The CDR3 coding sequence is TGTGCCAGCTCAGAAGGACAGGGGGCCCACAATGAGCAGTTCTTC. Translation gives CASSEGQGAHNEQFF.

The CDR3 reads CSVTTTTPNTEAFF. The CDR3 nucleotides are TGCAGCGTGACGACCACCACCCCCAACACTGAAGCTTTCTTT. The rearrangement links TRBV29-1 to TRBJ1-1; the D is unclear. Germline CDR1 reads SQVTM; CDR2 reads ANQGSEA. V lost 6 bases and J 2 bases, leaving 16 bases between the germline ends. The CDR3 is made up of 14 amino acids.

The genes are TRBV4-3 and TRBJ1-6; D remains ambiguous. Germline V gene lookup returns CDR1 LGHNA and CDR2 YSLEER. The CDR3 contains 15 residues. The V gene lost 0 bases and the J gene lost 8 bases, with 11 bases spanning the gap. The DNA for the CDR3 is TGCGCCAGCAGCCAAGATTTCCACGGCGATTCACCCCTCCACTTT. Encoded protein: CASSQDFHGDSPLHF.

The chain is built from TRBV7-8 and TRBJ2-5; no definite D call. CDR1 and CDR2 from the germline V gene are SGHVS and FQNEAQ. The CDR3 totals 12 residues. With 5 bases removed from V and 5 bases from J, the gap between germline ends came to 9 bases. The CDR3 sequence: CASSRAKETQYF. Here the CDR3 DNA reads TGTGCCAGCAGCCGTGCCAAGGAGACCCAGTACTTC.

This sequence joins TRBV18 and TRBJ2-3, with 7 nucleotides matching TRBD1. Germline V gives CDR1 KGHSH, CDR2 LQKENI. The CDR3 is 15 residues long. The junction had 5 bases not matched to a gene; V was cut back by 4 bases and J by 1 base. The CDR3 protein is CASSLTGVGTDTQYF. CDR3 nucleotides: TGTGCCAGCTCACTTACAGGGGTCGGCACAGATACGCAGTATTTT.